The TCR beta chain under discussion was sequenced for a study of blood T cell repertoires in COVID-19. Cohort assignment relied on participant-reported clinical history. Authors' processing steps: Quantification of nucleated cells was approximated via reference gene primer amplification. The protocol was immunoSEQ multiplex PCR, while the TCRdb copy is restricted to in-frame clones and leaves out a portion. From that table come the V and J calls and clone size; the DNA was used to work out D and trimming. The sample lists roughly 400,000 clones; roughly 87% were seen once. CDR1 SGDLS and CDR2 YYNGEE come from the germline V gene. J gave up 4 bases and V 0 bases, and 2 bases lay outside the gene matches. The CDR3 runs 14 residues.

This chain uses TRBV9 with TRBJ2-7; 9 nucleotides match TRBD2. The specimen sequenced was PBMCs or T cells enriched from blood (not recorded which). This clonotype originated in a woman between 35 and 50 years old with acute COVID-19. CDR3 DNA sequence: TGTGCCAGCAGCGTAGGCGGGGGGGGTTACGAGCAGTACTTC. Translated, it gives CASSVGGGGYEQYF.